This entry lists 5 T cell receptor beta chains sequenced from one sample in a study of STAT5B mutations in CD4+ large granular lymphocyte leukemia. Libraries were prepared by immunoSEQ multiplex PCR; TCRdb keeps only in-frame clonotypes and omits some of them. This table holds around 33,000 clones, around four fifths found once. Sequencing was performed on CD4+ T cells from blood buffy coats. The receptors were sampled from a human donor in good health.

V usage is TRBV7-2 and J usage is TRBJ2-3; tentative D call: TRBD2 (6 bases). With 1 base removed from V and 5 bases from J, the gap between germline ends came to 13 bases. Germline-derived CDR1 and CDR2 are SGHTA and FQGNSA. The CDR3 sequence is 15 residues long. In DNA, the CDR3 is TGTGCCAGCAGCTTAGTATCCGGGAGTCAAGATACGCAGTATTTT. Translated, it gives CASSLVSGSQDTQYF.

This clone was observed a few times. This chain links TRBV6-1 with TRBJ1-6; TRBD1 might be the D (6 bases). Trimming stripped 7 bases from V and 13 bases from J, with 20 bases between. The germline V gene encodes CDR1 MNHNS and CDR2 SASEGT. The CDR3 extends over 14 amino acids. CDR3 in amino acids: CASKGTLRGEPLHF. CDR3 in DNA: TGTGCCAGCAAGGGGACACTTCGTGGGGAGCCCCTCCACTTT.

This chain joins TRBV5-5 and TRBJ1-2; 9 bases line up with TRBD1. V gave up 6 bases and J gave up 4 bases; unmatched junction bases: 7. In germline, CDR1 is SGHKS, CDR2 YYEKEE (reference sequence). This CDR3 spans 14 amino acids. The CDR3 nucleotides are TGTGCCAGCATCGCCGGGACAGGGTCCTATGGCTACACCTTC. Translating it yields CASIAGTGSYGYTF.

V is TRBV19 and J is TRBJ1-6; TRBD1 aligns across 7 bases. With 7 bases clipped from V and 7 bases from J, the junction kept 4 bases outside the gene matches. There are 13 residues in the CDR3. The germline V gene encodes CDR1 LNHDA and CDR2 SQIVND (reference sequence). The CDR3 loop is CASNDRANSPLHF. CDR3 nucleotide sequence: TGTGCCAGTAACGACAGGGCGAATTCACCCCTCCACTTT.

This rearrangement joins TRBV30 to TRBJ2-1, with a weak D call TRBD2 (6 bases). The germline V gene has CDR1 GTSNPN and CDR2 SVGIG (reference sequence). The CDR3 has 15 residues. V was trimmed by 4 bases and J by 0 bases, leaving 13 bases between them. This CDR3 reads CAWNGGRSSYNEQFF. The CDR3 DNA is TGTGCCTGGAACGGGGGACGAAGCTCCTACAATGAGCAGTTCTTC.